What follows is one T cell receptor (beta chain) and its context. Its antigen is currently unknown. Trimming shortened V by 8 bases and J by 0 bases, and 20 bases separated the two germline ends. The germline V gene encodes CDR1 MDHEN and CDR2 SYDVKM. The CDR3 contains 17 residues. This specimen comes from a study of cytomegalovirus exposure and HLA in healthy donors. Study results and limitations: A likely sequencing artifact accounted for one observed cluster of highly shared sequence variants.

PCR amplification relied on 60 Vbeta primers (plus 13 Jbeta primers). As processed by the authors: Unique TCR beta chains totaled 80 million to 100 million in a later count, with roughly 10 million of them shared. Assay: immunoSEQ multiplex PCR; the TCRdb copy retains only in-frame clones and omits some. V, J and clone size reflect that table, while D and trimming were determined from the DNA. The sample carries about 160,000 clones, around 80% recorded once. The sample consisted of PBMCs. The TCR was taken from a woman in her late teens or twenties in good health and CMV-seronegative. The rearrangement joins TRBV28 to TRBJ2-1; TRBD1 is a possible D gene (6 bases). The CDR3 DNA follows: TGTGCCAGCTCCCAGGGGTCCCCCGTTAGCTCCTACAATGAGCAGTTCTTC. Amino acid sequence: CASSQGSPVSSYNEQFF.